This entry describes one T cell receptor (beta chain). There is no known antigen for this receptor. Per-nucleotide qualities are absent, and no much larger clonotype sits a single base away. The sample is drawn from a study of blood T cell repertoires in COVID-19 (dated by TCRdb to about 2020). With respect to the entire study: The collaborator samples originated in the United States, Italy and Spain and spanned the acute and convalescent phases of COVID-19. Where HLA class I and class II types were available, the types were taken from metadata supplied by the sample provider, not from assay-based typing. Subjects who had been exposed to COVID-19, were actively infected with it, or had recovered from it provided the deeply sampled blood TCRbeta repertoires that made up the dataset. Nearly every sample came with metadata listing a de-identified subject ID, COVID-19 status, age in years and sex. The repertoires were made available in a free public database intended to serve as a resource for research on the immune response to SARS-CoV-2. The material from the prospective study consisted of cDNA or gDNA derived from T cells, B-cell-depleted T cells, or PBMCs. The samples were drawn from the first 160 participants of the ongoing ImmuneRACE study and from 950 to 1,500 subjects provided by 6 global collaborators.

The CDR3 has 14 amino acids, counting the end cysteine and phenylalanine. Left in the record is the CDR3 DNA by itself, 42 bases read in frame from the first base. For CDR1 and CDR2, the germline V gene lists SGHTA and FQGTGA. V is pruned by 3 bases and J by 7 bases, leaving 3 bases of the junction without a gene match. TCRbeta CDR3 regions were amplified from genomic DNA by means of the immunoSEQ Assay, a bias-controlled multiplex PCR. In the paper's pipeline: Nucleated cell counts per sample were estimated from amplification of reference gene primers within the assay. To quantify the absolute abundance of each unique TCRbeta CDR3 rearrangement, sequence reads were collapsed and filtered. For each sample, productive Simpson clonality was calculated as the square root of Simpson's diversity index across productive rearrangements. TCRdb took over this immuneACCESS table, retaining in-frame rearrangements with V and J assigned. Such tables are incomplete; in checked studies, under half of the missing clones stem from an unresolved V gene, and the remainder is unexplained. From that table come the V and J calls and clone size; the DNA was used to work out D and trimming. The sample table holds tens of thousands of clones, of which around nine tenths were seen once. In total, the top ten clones hold under 8% of the sample.

Broader findings and caveats from the paper: The quantity of clinical and demographic metadata differed by source and by participant and was supplied without curation.

Whole blood was collected in K2EDTA tubes by collaborating institutions according to the institutions' own protocols. For TCRbeta analysis, collaborators shipped samples in one of three forms: frozen whole blood, isolated PBMCs, or DNA extracted from either of those sample types. The chain links TRBV7-3 with TRBJ2-1, and TRBD2 matches 10 of the central bases. This clonotype originated in a human donor with active COVID-19. The donor label of this sample is uncertain. Material: peripheral blood. The CDR3 sequence is CASSLGLARNEQFF. The DNA sequence reads TGTGCCAGCAGCTTGGGACTAGCGAGGAATGAGCAGTTCTTC.